The entry below describes one TCR beta chain. Its cognate antigen is unknown. The CDR3 is made up of 15 amino acids. Germline V gene lookup returns CDR1 MNHEY and CDR2 SVGAGI. J gave up 3 bases and V 6 bases, and 8 bases lay outside the gene matches. The sample belongs to a study of graft-versus-host responses after intestinal transplantation. Using immunoSEQ multiplex PCR, the repertoire was profiled, and TCRdb retains in-frame clones only, with some absent. The top ten clones hold about 0.18% of a sample with around 120,000 clones, about nine tenths of them seen once. The input for sequencing was unstimulated CD4+ T cells sorted from spleen or lymph node cells, taken before intestinal transplant. V gene TRBV6-5 combines with J gene TRBJ1-3, with 7 bases matching TRBD1. The clonotype was recovered from a human donor who received an intestinal transplant. The CDR3 protein is CASSSDREDGNTIYF. The CDR3, as DNA: TGTGCCAGCAGCTCCGACAGGGAAGATGGAAACACCATATATTTT.